This TCR beta chain was profiled in a study of shared clonotypes between healthy human individuals. Study results and limitations: Non-shared clonotypes had lower generation probabilities than clonotypes shared by all four sorted-subset donors.

Terminally differentiated effector memory CD45RA+ cells were excluded from the naive CD8 cells, which were CD45RO-negative and positively selected for CCR7. With regard to this clone: Its antigen is still unknown.

V was shortened by 6 bases and J by 5 bases, with 16 bases between the two germline ends. Germline V gene lookup returns CDR1 SGDLS and CDR2 YYNGEE. The CDR3 sequence is 14 residues long. Sequenced by immunoSEQ multiplex PCR; TCRdb stores in-frame clones only, minus some. The top ten clones hold approximately 24% of a sample with almost 700,000 clones, approximately 90% of them seen once. The source is a man in his thirties or forties in good health. V usage is TRBV9 and J usage is TRBJ2-3; the D gene is possibly TRBD2 (6 bases). Material for sequencing was naive CD8+ T cells sorted from blood. Here the CDR3 DNA reads TGTGCCAGCAACGGGGGAGCGATAGGAGATACGCAGTATTTT. It specifies CASNGGAIGDTQYF. The variable domain in full, completed from reference TRBV9 and TRBJ2-3, reads DSGVTQTPKHLITATGQRVTLRCSPRSGDLSVYWYQQSLDQGLQFLIQYYNGEERAKGNILERFSAQQFPDLHSELNLSSLELGDSALYFCASNGGAIGDTQYFGPGTRLTVL.